In this sample, the clone carrying this TCR beta chain is medium-sized (0.01 to 0.1%). Its antigen is unidentified. The time point here: cycle 4 day 1 (C4D1), after five to seven weeks of nivolumab. Each of the patients experienced relapse following autologous stem cell transplantation, and their brentuximab vedotin exposure differed. From thawed PBMCs, CD4+ T cells were purified using magnetic negative selection. Assay used: immunoSEQ multiplex PCR; TCRdb lists only in-frame clones, some missing. Here the sample spans around 11,000 clones, around 76% being singletons. Trimming removed 2 bases at V and 1 base at J, with 20 bases between. CDR1 is GTSNPN, CDR2 SVGIG, per germline (reference sequence). The CDR3 runs 17 residues. The data belong to a study of PD-1 blockade in classical Hodgkin lymphoma. Study-level results: The diversity seen at baseline in complete responders resembled that of newly diagnosed patients. Relapsed/refractory patients reportedly had the lowest baseline TCR diversity, below newly diagnosed patients, who were below healthy donors.

This specimen was CD4+ T cells from blood, taken before the fourth cycle of nivolumab. The chain combines TRBV30 with TRBJ1-1; D call uncertain. The receptor was isolated from a human donor with classical Hodgkin lymphoma. CDR3 sequence reads: CAWSSSKAVYQNTEAFF. The CDR3 DNA is TGTGCCTGGAGTTCCTCCAAGGCCGTATACCAGAACACTGAAGCTTTCTTT.